This passage covers 10 T cell receptor beta chains from one sample sequenced in a study of T cells after yellow fever vaccination (dated by TCRdb to between 2018 and 2021). Library preparation used 5' RACE. TCRdb shows the sequencer as Illumina HiSeq 2500. TCRdb passed the public sequencing reads through fastp at Q25 and MiXCR, retaining productive beta sequences. One record per CDR3 amino acid sequence lists the most common genes and DNA. The sample contains approximately 610,000 distinct CDR3 sequences, about 15% of them found a single time. Roughly 17% of the sample rests with the top ten. The label giving this sample's treatment or condition can be read as: live attenuated yellow fever vaccine strain. The input for sequencing was PBMCs, taken 5 days after the first yellow fever vaccination. These receptors all come from a man aged 18 to 30 who received the YFV17D yellow fever vaccine.

The chain joins TRBV15 to TRBJ1-2, with 10 bases fitting TRBD1. Unmatched junction bases numbered 11, after V lost 2 bases and J lost 8 bases. This CDR3 comprises 16 residues. Germline CDR1 reads LNHNV; CDR2 reads YYDKDF (reference sequence). The CDR3 here is CATSRLYPGTGEGYTF. The CDR3 DNA reads TGTGCCACCAGCAGATTATACCCCGGGACAGGGGAGGGCTACACCTTC.

This chain connects TRBV13 to TRBJ2-2; D is uncertain. Germline assignment: CDR1 PRHDT and CDR2 FYEKMQ (reference sequence). This CDR3 has 14 amino acids. Trimming cost V 2 bases and J 6 bases, with 10 bases left between them. The CDR3 nucleotides are TGTGCCAGCAGCTTAAGGCGGCCGCCCGGGGAGCTGTTTTTT. Amino acids: CASSLRRPPGELFF.

The chain joins TRBV12-3 or TRBV12-4 to TRBJ1-6; 8 nucleotides match TRBD1. The junction had 8 bases not matched to a gene; V was cut back by 7 bases and J by 9 bases. CDR3 length equals 14 residues. The CDR3 reads CASKIGTGRSPLHF. The CDR3 DNA reads as TGTGCCAGCAAAATCGGGACAGGACGTTCACCCCTCCACTTT.

There are a few counts of this clonotype. J is TRBJ2-1 and V is TRBV25-1; perhaps TRBD1 as D (6 bases). Germline V gene data show CDR1 as MGHDK and CDR2 as SYGVNS. V was trimmed by 2 bases and J by 9 bases, leaving 11 bases between them. This CDR3 contains 13 residues. CDR3 sequence reads: CASSEGQGFEQFF. CDR3 nucleotide sequence: TGTGCCAGCAGTGAAGGGCAGGGGTTTGAGCAGTTCTTC. Supplemented by reference TRBV25-1 and TRBJ2-1, the full variable domain reads EADIYQTPRYLVIGTGKKITLECSQTMGHDKMYWYQQDPGMELHLIHYSYGVNSTEKGDLSSESTVSRIRTEHFPLTLESARPSHTSQYLCASSEGQGFEQFFGPGTRLTVL.

The chain employs TRBV2 and TRBJ1-5, with 7 positions matching TRBD1. Trimming took 8 bases from V and 4 from J; bases not matched to a gene: 11. The CDR3 loop spans 15 amino acids. Per germline, CDR1 SNHLY and CDR2 FYNNEI. The CDR3 DNA reads as TGTGCCAGCCAGAGGGACAGCGAGAGGAATCAGCCCCAGCATTTT. The encoded protein is CASQRDSERNQPQHF.

This rearrangement joins TRBV11-2 to TRBJ1-2; possibly TRBD1 for D (5 bases). Trimming took off 1 base at V and 1 base at J, with 10 bases between the two ends. CDR3 size: 15 residues. Germline CDR1 is SGHAT and CDR2 is FQNNGV. The CDR3 sequence: CASSLALGVNYGYTF. The CDR3 coding sequence is TGTGCCAGCAGCTTAGCCCTGGGGGTTAACTATGGCTACACCTTC.

This clonotype has just a few counts. V usage is TRBV4-3 and J usage is TRBJ2-2; tentative D call: TRBD1 (6 bases). Germline V gene lookup returns CDR1 LGHNA and CDR2 YSLEER. With 0 bases removed from V and 6 bases from J, the gap between germline ends came to 11 bases. The CDR3 length is 15 residues. The CDR3 reads CASSQDPAGAGELFF. In DNA, the CDR3 is TGCGCCAGCAGCCAAGATCCGGCAGGGGCCGGGGAGCTGTTTTTT.

J is TRBJ1-6 and V is TRBV5-1; possibly TRBD1 for D (5 bases). The V gene lost 4 bases and the J gene lost 0 bases, with 11 bases spanning the gap. Germline CDR1 and CDR2: SGHRS and YFSETQ. The length of the CDR3 is 16 residues. For the CDR3, the DNA is TGCGCCAGCAGCCAGGGCGGGAGCTCCTATAATTCACCCCTCCACTTT. Translated, it gives CASSQGGSSYNSPLHF.

V is TRBV6-1 and J is TRBJ2-3; D is perhaps TRBD2 (6 bases). Deletions cut 8 bases from V and 5 bases from J, with 17 bases between. The CDR3 extends over 14 amino acids. Germline CDR1 and CDR2: MNHNS and SASEGT. CDR3 coding DNA: TGTGCCAGCTCCCCGGTCGGGGGTGGAGATACGCAGTATTTT. Translated, it gives CASSPVGGGDTQYF.

The rearrangement joins TRBV11-2 to TRBJ2-2; TRBD1 matches at 8 bases. CDR1 and CDR2 from the germline V gene are SGHAT and FQNNGV. The CDR3 is 19 residues long. J gave up 2 bases and V 5 bases, and 16 bases lay outside the gene matches. Here the CDR3 DNA reads TGTGCCAGCAGCCCAGTGGGGAGGCAGGGGGCGAGAAACACCGGGGAGCTGTTTTTT. It specifies CASSPVGRQGARNTGELFF.